This is a list of T cell receptor beta chains from one sample in a study of shared clonotypes between healthy human individuals. Only in-frame clones appear in the TCRdb table, and some are missing; sequencing was by immunoSEQ multiplex PCR. Among millions of clones, roughly 96% were seen once, and the ten largest hold 0.13%. Sequencing input: naive CD4+ T cells sorted from blood. These receptor sequences come from a man in his late teens or twenties in good health. CDR3s include the opening cysteine and the closing phenylalanine or tryptophan. The D gene is left open where the match is weak. Rows give clone size only sometimes, using once, few, many, or a class for an expanded clone.

J,length,D,V,size,CDR3,DNA
TRBJ1-1,14,TRBD1,TRBV28,once,CASSWDRRNTEAFF,TGTGCCAGCAGCTGGGACAGGCGGAACACTGAAGCTTTCTTT
TRBJ2-3,12,.,TRBV10-3,.,CAIRGSTDTQYF,TGTGCCATCAGGGGCAGCACAGATACGCAGTATTTT
TRBJ2-7,15,TRBD2,TRBV18,.,CASSPAGLAGYEQYF,TGTGCCAGCTCACCAGCTGGACTAGCGGGTTACGAGCAGTACTTC
TRBJ1-1,14,.,TRBV25-1,.,CASSERGANTEAFF,TGTGCCAGCAGTGAGCGGGGGGCGAACACTGAAGCTTTCTTT
TRBJ2-3,17,.,TRBV11-2,.,CASSLGLGGSSTDTQYF,TGTGCCAGCAGCCTAGGGTTGGGGGGATCCAGCACAGATACGCAGTATTTT
TRBJ2-7,15,.,TRBV4-3,.,CASSLHGDTAYEQYF,TGCGCCAGCAGCCTACACGGCGATACGGCCTACGAGCAGTACTTC
TRBJ2-1,14,TRBD2,TRBV2,.,CASRPGLALNEQFF,TGTGCCAGCAGGCCGGGACTAGCGTTGAATGAGCAGTTCTTC
TRBJ1-2,13,TRBD1,TRBV27,.,CASSSRTGTGYTF,TGTGCCAGCAGTTCCCGGACAGGGACGGGCTACACCTTC
TRBJ1-1,14,TRBD1,TRBV7-9,.,CASSLGGQGTEAFF,TGTGCCAGCAGCTTAGGGGGACAGGGCACTGAAGCTTTCTTT
TRBJ1-4,15,.,TRBV10-3,.,CAISESVGVGEKLFF,TGTGCCATCAGTGAGTCGGTAGGGGTCGGTGAAAAACTGTTTTTT
TRBJ1-2,14,TRBD1,TRBV27,.,CASSPGTGSWGYTF,TGTGCCAGCAGTCCGGGGACAGGGTCTTGGGGCTACACCTTC
TRBJ2-7,15,.,TRBV19,.,CASSGLDGAIYEQYF,TGTGCCAGTAGTGGACTTGACGGGGCGATCTACGAGCAGTACTTC
TRBJ2-2,15,TRBD2,TRBV9,.,CASSVGLAGDGELFF,TGTGCCAGCAGCGTAGGTCTAGCGGGGGACGGGGAGCTGTTTTTT
TRBJ2-3,17,TRBD2,TRBV7-9,.,CASSTGLAGSSTDTQYF,TGTGCCAGCAGCACGGGACTAGCGGGTTCCTCCACAGATACGCAGTATTTT
TRBJ1-5,15,.,TRBV7-2,.,CASSLAGTMGQPQHF,TGTGCCAGCAGCTTAGCTGGGACGATGGGGCAGCCCCAGCATTTT
TRBJ1-2,13,.,TRBV19,.,CASRGLATRSHTF,TGTGCCAGTAGAGGTCTGGCGACGCGGTCTCACACCTTC
TRBJ2-1,14,.,TRBV6-1,once,CASSGLTRGNEQFF,TGTGCCAGCAGCGGACTGACGAGGGGCAATGAGCAGTTCTTC
TRBJ1-5,16,.,TRBV19,.,CASSIRAYGDNQPQHF,TGTGCCAGTAGTATTAGAGCATACGGGGACAATCAGCCCCAGCATTTT
TRBJ1-1,10,.,TRBV6-5,.,CASSFQGAFF,TGTGCCAGCAGTTTCCAGGGAGCTTTCTTT
TRBJ2-4,14,TRBD1,TRBV5-6,.,CASSFRDSKNIQYF,TGTGCCAGCAGCTTCCGGGACAGCAAAAACATTCAGTACTTC
TRBJ1-1,14,.,TRBV29-1,.,CSVAGSVRDTEAFF,TGCAGCGTTGCCGGATCGGTTAGAGACACTGAAGCTTTCTTT
TRBJ2-7,14,.,TRBV2,.,CASKTRQQSYEQYF,TGTGCCAGCAAAACACGACAGCAATCCTACGAGCAGTACTTC
TRBJ2-1,15,TRBD2,TRBV11-2,.,CASSSLAGTYNEQFF,TGTGCCAGCAGCTCACTAGCGGGGACATACAATGAGCAGTTCTTC
TRBJ2-3,13,.,TRBV6-1,.,CASTGGVVDTQYF,TGTGCCAGCACCGGCGGGGTGGTAGATACGCAGTATTTT
TRBJ2-7,13,.,TRBV10-3,.,CAISESLNREQYF,TGTGCCATCAGTGAGTCCCTAAACAGGGAGCAGTACTTC